This TCR beta chain was observed in a study of T-cell reconstitution after alpha-beta-depleted transplantation in children. Overall study results and limits: Approximately two months post-transplant, alpha-beta T cells reportedly originated from several hundred expanded graft clones. After transplant, high TCRbeta diversity at day 60 in some patients arose from surviving recipient T cells and thymic progenitors.

This CDR3 has 14 residues. Germline trimming cut 4 bases from V and 5 bases from J; bases unmatched to any gene: 4. In germline, CDR1 is MNHEY, CDR2 SVGAGI. As for this clonotype: The antigen remains undetermined.

Unique molecular identifiers were incorporated during preparation of the TCRbeta library. TCRdb reprocessed the PCR reads with MiXCR, giving one entry per CDR3 protein. The sample yields about 440,000 distinct CDR3 sequences, over 40% seen once. The gene calls are TRBV6-5 and TRBJ1-4, with 7 positions matching TRBD1. The sequenced sample was PBMCs, obtained before TCRalphabeta/CD19-depleted stem cell transplant. This clonotype was sampled from a girl aged 2-10 years with aplastic anemia, due to receive a stem cell transplant. CDR3 DNA sequence: TGTGCCAGCAGTTCCGGACAGGCGAATGAAAAACTGTTTTTT. Translating it yields CASSSGQANEKLFF.